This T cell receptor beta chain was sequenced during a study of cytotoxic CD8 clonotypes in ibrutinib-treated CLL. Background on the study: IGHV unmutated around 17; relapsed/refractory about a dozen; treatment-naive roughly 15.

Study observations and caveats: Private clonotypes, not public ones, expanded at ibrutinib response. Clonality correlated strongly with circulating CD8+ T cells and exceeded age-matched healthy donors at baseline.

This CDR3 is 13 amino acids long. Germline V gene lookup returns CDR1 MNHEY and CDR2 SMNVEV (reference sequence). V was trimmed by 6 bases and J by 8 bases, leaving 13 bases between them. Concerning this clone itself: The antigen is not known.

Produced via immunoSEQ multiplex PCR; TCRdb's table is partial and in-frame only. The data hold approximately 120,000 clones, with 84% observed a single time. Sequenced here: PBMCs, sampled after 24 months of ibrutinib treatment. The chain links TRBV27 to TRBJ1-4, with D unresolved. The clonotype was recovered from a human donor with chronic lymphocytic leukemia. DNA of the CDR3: TGTGCCAGCAGCCGACGAAGGTTGGAAAAACTGTTTTTT. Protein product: CASSRRRLEKLFF.